Below, 22 T cell receptor beta chains from the same sample are listed, as sequenced in a study of cytomegalovirus exposure and HLA in healthy donors. PCR employed 60 Vbeta and 13 Jbeta primers. Measured with immunoSEQ multiplex PCR; TCRdb has only the in-frame clones, and not every one. The sample has approximately 190,000 clones; 80% to 85% are singletons. The sequenced material came from PBMCs. Every receptor here comes from a woman aged 18-29 years in good health and CMV-seronegative.

J is TRBJ2-2 and V is TRBV18, with 8 bases lining up with TRBD2. Germline-derived CDR1 and CDR2 are KGHSH and LQKENI. V lost 3 bases and J lost 6; bases outside the gene matches: 0. The length of the CDR3 is 13 residues. CDR3 nucleotide sequence: TGTGCCAGCTCACCGACTAGCGCCGGGGAGCTGTTTTTT. This sequence encodes CASSPTSAGELFF.

The rearrangement uses TRBV25-1 and TRBJ2-7; 10 bases match TRBD1. V dropped 1 base and J dropped 5; count of bases not matched to a gene: 8. From germline, CDR1 is MGHDK and CDR2 SYGVNS. This CDR3 is 16 amino acids long. For the CDR3, the DNA is TGTGCCAGCAGTGAATTCCCGGGACAGGGGTCCCACGAGCAGTACTTC. Its translation is CASSEFPGQGSHEQYF.

The rearrangement uses TRBV28 and TRBJ2-5, with 13 positions matching TRBD2. V was pared by 4 bases and J by 1 base, with 9 bases of the junction left unmatched. CDR3 size: 18 residues. In germline, CDR1 is MDHEN, CDR2 SYDVKM. CDR3 DNA: TGTGCCAGCAGTTCAGGGACTAGCGGGGATAGTTTCCAAGAGACCCAGTACTTC. Translating it yields CASSSGTSGDSFQETQYF.

The chain combines TRBV21-1 with TRBJ2-2; the table's D call, TRBD1, has no DNA check behind it. TRBV21-1 is flagged as a pseudogene. There are 13 residues in the CDR3. This CDR3 reads CASSRGGSGELFF. The CDR3 DNA follows: TGTGCCAGCAGCAGAGGGGGCTCCGGGGAGCTGTTTTTT.

J is TRBJ2-7 and V is TRBV13; a weak D match, TRBD2 (6 bases). CDR1 and CDR2 (germline): PRHDT, FYEKMQ (reference sequence). The CDR3 spans 13 residues. V lost 7 bases and J lost 1, with 11 bases in between. The CDR3 DNA reads TGTGCCAGCACGGGACTGAGGTCCTACGAGCAGTACTTC. It codes for CASTGLRSYEQYF.

The genes are TRBV7-6 and TRBJ2-3; 7 bases are a match to TRBD1. Trimming removed 3 bases from V and 8 bases from J; junction bases left unmatched: 14. The CDR3 is 16 amino acids. CDR1 and CDR2 (germline): SGHVS, FNYEAQ. Here the CDR3 DNA reads TGTGCCAGCAGCTTTTCTCAGACAGGGTATAAGGGTACGCAGTATTTT. It codes for CASSFSQTGYKGTQYF.

The rearrangement links TRBV5-8 to TRBJ1-2, with D perhaps matching TRBD1 (5 bases). V lost 3 bases and J 5 bases, leaving 23 bases between the germline ends. Germline V gene lookup returns CDR1 SGHTS and CDR2 YDEGEE. The CDR3 is 17 amino acids. The CDR3 is CASSWEGYGAGRYGYTF. The CDR3 DNA follows: TGTGCCAGCAGCTGGGAGGGATATGGGGCCGGTAGGTATGGCTACACCTTC.

The V call is TRBV5-1, the J call TRBJ2-5; D might be TRBD1 (5 bases). V dropped 7 bases and J dropped 4 bases, with 11 bases sitting between them. The CDR3 runs to 12 residues. Germline values: CDR1 SGHRS, CDR2 YFSETQ. CDR3 nucleotide sequence: TGCGCCAGCTCCTATAGGGGAGAGACCCAGTACTTC. Protein: CASSYRGETQYF.

About this clone itself: An end of the junction does not agree with germline; a read error may underlie this. This rearrangement joins TRBV6-5 to TRBJ2-7; perhaps TRBD2 as D (5 bases). Germline CDR1 is MNHEY and CDR2 is SVGAGI. The length of the CDR3 is 14 residues. This chain's CDR3 is CAGSLRGIRYEQYF. The CDR3 nucleotides are TGTGCCGGCAGTCTCCGGGGAATCCGCTACGAGCAGTACTTC.

The V call is TRBV27, the J call TRBJ2-2; perhaps TRBD2 as D (5 bases). V dropped 0 bases and J dropped 4 bases, with 9 bases sitting between them. Germline V gene lookup returns CDR1 MNHEY and CDR2 SMNVEV (reference sequence). There are 15 residues in the CDR3. The DNA for the CDR3 is TGTGCCAGCAGTTTATCTGCCGAGGGCACCGGGGAGCTGTTTTTT. Protein: CASSLSAEGTGELFF.

This sequence joins TRBV9 and TRBJ1-6; D is ambiguous. This CDR3 is built from 14 residues. Trimming removed 0 bases at V and 6 bases at J, with 7 bases between. The germline V gene has CDR1 SGDLS and CDR2 YYNGEE. CDR3 loop: CASSVEPGNSPLHF. DNA of the CDR3: TGTGCCAGCAGCGTAGAACCGGGTAATTCACCCCTCCACTTT.

The CDR3 nucleotides are TGTGCCAGCAGCGTAGGTCAGGGGGCTCTTTACGAGCAGTACTTC. Encoded protein: CASSVGQGALYEQYF. The chain links TRBV9 to TRBJ2-7; 8 nucleotides match TRBD1. CDR1 is SGDLS, CDR2 YYNGEE, per germline. V lost 0 bases to trimming and J lost 4 bases; unmatched junction nucleotides: 6. This CDR3 contains 15 residues.

This clone was recorded only once. The chain employs TRBV28 and TRBJ2-7, with 9 bases that match TRBD2. Germline V gene data show CDR1 as MDHEN and CDR2 as SYDVKM. The CDR3 spans 15 residues. Trimming removed 8 bases from V and 5 bases from J; junction bases left unmatched: 13. The chain's CDR3 is CASGQAGGYVDEQYF. The CDR3 region has the DNA TGTGCCAGCGGACAGGCGGGGGGGTATGTAGACGAGCAGTACTTC.

The chain combines TRBV10-1 with TRBJ1-2; D is perhaps TRBD1 (5 bases). CDR1 is WNHNN, CDR2 SYGVQD, per germline (reference sequence). There are 13 residues in the CDR3. V was cut by 2 bases and J by 1 base, with 5 bases left in between. The CDR3 reads CASSEQGNYGYTF. CDR3 in DNA: TGCGCCAGCAGTGAGCAGGGTAACTATGGCTACACCTTC.

The chain links TRBV10-3 to TRBJ1-5; D call uncertain. V shed 3 bases and J shed 2 bases, with 8 bases lying between them. This CDR3 comprises 14 residues. CDR1 ENHRY and CDR2 SYGVKD come from the germline V gene. CDR3 in amino acids: CAISDVAGNQPQHF. CDR3 sequence (DNA): TGTGCCATCAGTGACGTTGCGGGCAATCAGCCCCAGCATTTT.

This sequence joins TRBV10-3 and TRBJ1-1; perhaps TRBD1 as D (6 bases). The CDR3 runs 14 residues. CDR1 ENHRY and CDR2 SYGVKD come from the germline V gene. Between the trimmed V and J ends, which lost 2 bases and 4 bases, there was a span of 11 bases. The CDR3 is CAISEGHRVTEAFF. The CDR3 DNA reads as TGTGCCATCAGTGAGGGACACAGGGTCACTGAAGCTTTCTTT.

The rearrangement links TRBV28 to TRBJ2-7, with D possibly TRBD2 on 6 matching bases. V gave up 6 bases and J gave up 5 bases, with 17 bases separating them. The CDR3 loop spans 14 amino acids. The germline gives CDR1 MDHEN, CDR2 SYDVKM. In nucleotides, the CDR3 is TGTGCCAGCAGCTCGATGGAGGGTGGGCACGAGCAGTACTTC. Residues: CASSSMEGGHEQYF.

J is TRBJ2-7 and V is TRBV5-1; 8 bases match TRBD2. The germline gives CDR1 SGHRS, CDR2 YFSETQ. CDR3 length: 15 residues. Losses at the gene ends were 1 base for V and 6 bases for J; bases not matched to a gene: 9. The CDR3 DNA sequence: TGCGCCAGCAGCTTGATAAGCGGGAGCCCCTCCGAGCAGTACTTC. This sequence encodes CASSLISGSPSEQYF. The full variable domain, completed using reference TRBV5-1 and TRBJ2-7, is KAGVTQTPRYLIKTRGQQVTLSCSPISGHRSVSWYQQTPGQGLQFLFEYFSETQRNKGNFPGRFSGRQFSNSRSEMNVSTLELGDSALYLCASSLISGSPSEQYFGPGTRLTVT.

The J gene is TRBJ2-1, the V gene TRBV10-3; D possibly corresponds to TRBD1 (5 bases). V was shortened by 10 bases and J by 7 bases, with 17 bases between the two germline ends. CDR1 ENHRY and CDR2 SYGVKD come from the germline V gene. The length of the CDR3 is 13 residues. The CDR3, as DNA: TGTGCCAACTCAGGGATGGTGGGGAATGAGCAGTTCTTC. Its translation is CANSGMVGNEQFF.

This chain links TRBV7-3 with TRBJ2-1; 14 bases match TRBD2. This CDR3 is built from 15 residues. CDR1 and CDR2 (germline): SGHTA, FQGTGA. V shed 4 bases and J 7 bases; nucleotides not matched to a gene: 3. The CDR3 DNA reads TGTGCCAGCAGCTCCGGGACTAGCGGGAGAAATGAGCAGTTCTTC. It codes for CASSSGTSGRNEQFF.

The chain uses TRBV25-1 and TRBJ2-3; TRBD2 aligns across 7 bases. Germline CDR1 is MGHDK and CDR2 is SYGVNS. This CDR3 has 16 amino acids. V lost 0 bases to trimming and J lost 4 bases; unmatched junction nucleotides: 7. The CDR3: CASSEYEGGVADTQYF. CDR3 sequence (DNA): TGTGCCAGCAGTGAATATGAGGGAGGGGTTGCAGATACGCAGTATTTT. The entire variable domain, with the rest obtained from reference TRBV25-1 and TRBJ2-3, is as follows: EADIYQTPRYLVIGTGKKITLECSQTMGHDKMYWYQQDPGMELHLIHYSYGVNSTEKGDLSSESTVSRIRTEHFPLTLESARPSHTSQYLCASSEYEGGVADTQYFGPGTRLTVL.

Only one count was recorded for this clone. This chain connects TRBV30 to TRBJ2-7; D is possibly TRBD1 (5 bases). Trimming took off 3 bases at V and 0 bases at J, with 9 bases between the two ends. The CDR3 sequence is 13 residues long. The V gene's germline CDR1 is GTSNPN and CDR2 SVGIG (reference sequence). CDR3 bases: TGTGCCTGGAGCCGACAGTACTCCTACGAGCAGTACTTC. The encoded protein is CAWSRQYSYEQYF.